The 10 T cell receptor beta chains presented below share a single source sample, sequenced in a study of blood T cell repertoires in COVID-19. Clones were read by immunoSEQ multiplex PCR, and TCRdb kept only the in-frame ones, dropping some. In the table there are 300,000 or so clones, approximately 88% of which are singletons. Sequencing was performed on peripheral blood. The receptors here all came from a woman between 25 and 40 years old who had recovered from COVID-19.

The chain uses TRBV7-9 and TRBJ1-5, with TRBD1 identical over 10 bases. V trimming: 5 bases; J trimming: 5 bases; junction bases outside the gene matches: 6. The CDR3 loop spans 15 amino acids. Germline loops: CDR1 SEHNR, CDR2 FQNEAQ (reference sequence). CDR3 sequence (DNA): TGTGCCAGCAGCCCGCGGACAGGGGGACATCAGCCCCAGCATTTT. Translating gives CASSPRTGGHQPQHF.

The chain employs TRBV19 and TRBJ2-5; a possible D gene is TRBD1 (5 bases). CDR1 is LNHDA and CDR2 is SQIVND in the germline V gene (reference sequence). This CDR3 contains 16 residues. Trimming removed 8 bases from V and 5 bases from J, with 24 bases in between. The CDR3: CASSDGWGNPRETQYF. For the CDR3, the DNA is TGTGCCAGTTCCGACGGGTGGGGCAACCCGAGGGAGACCCAGTACTTC.

The gene calls are TRBV27 and TRBJ1-6; perhaps TRBD1 as D (6 bases). The CDR3 totals 14 residues. With 7 bases removed from V and 7 bases from J, the gap between germline ends came to 14 bases. The germline V gene encodes CDR1 MNHEY and CDR2 SMNVEV (reference sequence). This chain's CDR3 is CASTWGGGNSPLHF. In DNA form, the CDR3 reads TGTGCCAGCACGTGGGGCGGGGGCAATTCACCCCTCCACTTT.

In its sample, this clone was seen once. The chain carries TRBV7-5 and TRBJ1-3; the table's D call of TRBD1 was not tested on the DNA. TRBV7-5 is a known pseudogene. The CDR3 runs to 15 residues. CDR3 sequence: CARSPRGSSGNTIYF. CDR3 sequence (DNA): TGTGCCAGAAGCCCCAGGGGCAGCTCTGGAAACACCATATATTTT.

The V gene is TRBV5-6, the J gene TRBJ1-1; possibly TRBD1 for D (6 bases). Trimming left V 0 bases short and J 8 bases short, with 14 bases between. The CDR3 length is 14 residues. Germline lookup yields CDR1 SGHDT and CDR2 YYEEEE. For the CDR3, the DNA is TGTGCCAGCAGCTTGGGAGCCACAGGGCTCGAAGCTTTCTTT. This gives the protein CASSLGATGLEAFF.

The chain links TRBV6-2 or TRBV6-3 to TRBJ2-5; D not resolved. Per germline, CDR1 MNHEY and CDR2 SVGEGT. V was shortened by 6 bases and J by 1 base, with 6 bases between the two germline ends. The CDR3 extends over 12 amino acids. The CDR3 loop reads CASSLIQETQYF. The CDR3 DNA is TGTGCCAGCAGCCTCATCCAAGAGACCCAGTACTTC.

The chain uses TRBV4-1 and TRBJ1-2, with D perhaps TRBD1 (5 bases). The germline CDR1 and CDR2 sequences are MGHRA and YSYEKL. This CDR3 region has 17 residues. Trimming took off 0 bases at V and 0 bases at J, with 14 bases between the two ends. CDR3 residues: CASSQEAGQPPNYGYTF. For the CDR3, the DNA is TGCGCCAGCAGCCAAGAAGCGGGGCAGCCTCCTAACTATGGCTACACCTTC.

This clone was observed once. This rearrangement joins TRBV5-1 to TRBJ1-1, with D maybe TRBD1 (5 bases). Looked up from germline, CDR1 is SGHRS and CDR2 is YFSETQ. The CDR3 extends over 13 amino acids. The ends were cut back, 5 bases at V and 6 bases at J, with 14 bases in the middle. CDR3 in amino acids: CASSRSRAAEAFF. The CDR3 DNA sequence: TGCGCCAGCAGTCGATCCAGGGCGGCTGAAGCTTTCTTT.

The chain is built from TRBV30 and TRBJ1-1; weak D call: TRBD1 (6 bases). This CDR3 region has 13 residues. The V gene's germline CDR1 is GTSNPN and CDR2 SVGIG (reference sequence). V dropped 8 bases and J dropped 1 base, with 14 bases sitting between them. This chain's CDR3 is CAAMGHPNTEAFF. The CDR3 DNA follows: TGTGCCGCAATGGGACACCCGAACACTGAAGCTTTCTTT.

The chain employs TRBV4-2 and TRBJ1-1; perhaps TRBD1 as D (6 bases). Trimming stripped 4 bases from V and 0 bases from J, with 9 bases between. Germline V gene lookup returns CDR1 LGHNA and CDR2 YNFKEQ. The CDR3 is 14 amino acids. CDR3 amino acids: CASSLDRLNTEAFF. The CDR3 DNA is TGTGCCAGCAGCCTGGACAGACTGAACACTGAAGCTTTCTTT.